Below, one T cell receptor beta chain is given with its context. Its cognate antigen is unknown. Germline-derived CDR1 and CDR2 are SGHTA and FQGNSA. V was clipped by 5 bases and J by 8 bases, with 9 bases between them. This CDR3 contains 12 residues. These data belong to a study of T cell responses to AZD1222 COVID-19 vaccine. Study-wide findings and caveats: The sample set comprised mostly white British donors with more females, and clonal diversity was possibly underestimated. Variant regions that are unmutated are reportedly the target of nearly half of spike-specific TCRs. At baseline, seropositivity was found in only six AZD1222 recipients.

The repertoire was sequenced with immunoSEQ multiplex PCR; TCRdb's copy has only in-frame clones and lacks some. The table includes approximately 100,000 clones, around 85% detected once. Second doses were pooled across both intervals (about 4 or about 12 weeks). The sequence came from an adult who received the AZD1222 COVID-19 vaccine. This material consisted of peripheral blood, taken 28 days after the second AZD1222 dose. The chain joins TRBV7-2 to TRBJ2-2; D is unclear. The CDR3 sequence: CASSMDTGELFF. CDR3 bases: TGTGCCAGCAGCATGGATACGGGGGAGCTGTTTTTT. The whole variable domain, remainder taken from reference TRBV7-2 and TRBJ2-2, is GAGVSQSPSNKVTEKGKDVELRCDPISGHTALYWYRQSLGQGLEFLIYFQGNSAPDKSGLPSDRFSAERTGGSVSTLTIQRTQQEDSAVYLCASSMDTGELFFGEGSRLTVL.